These 17 T cell receptor beta chains originate from one sample sequenced in a study of identical twins. From the 5' RACE reads, TCRdb called clonotypes with MiXCR, one entry per CDR3 protein. Altogether 220,000 or so distinct CDR3 sequences are present, 5.5% to 8% being singletons, with the ten largest covering under 4%. This sample also belongs to another study, concerning yellow fever vaccine responses in identical twins.

Sequenced: memory (CD45RO+) T cells sorted from blood. These receptors came from a woman aged 18-29 years in good health.

The sample holds many counts of this clonotype. The rearrangement uses TRBV11-2 and TRBJ2-2; D is tentatively TRBD1 or TRBD2 (5 bases each). This CDR3 contains 14 residues. Trimming took 1 base from V and 4 from J, leaving 7 bases between them. In germline, CDR1 is SGHAT, CDR2 FQNNGV. The CDR3: CASSLVGTTGELFF. CDR3 DNA sequence: TGTGCCAGCAGCTTAGTTGGGACCACCGGGGAGCTGTTTTTT.

This clonotype was recorded at least ten times. The chain links TRBV20-1 to TRBJ2-1, with TRBD2 matching over 7 bases. The CDR3 extends over 15 amino acids. Germline lookup yields CDR1 DFQATT and CDR2 SNEGSKA (reference sequence). The V and J ends lost 2 bases and 3 bases, in that order; junction bases with no gene match: 7. The CDR3 DNA follows: TGCAGTGCTAGACCAAGCGGGATATTCTACAATGAGCAGTTCTTC. Translated: CSARPSGIFYNEQFF.

This clonotype was observed at least ten times. V gene TRBV20-1 combines with J gene TRBJ2-7; possibly TRBD2 for D (6 bases). This CDR3 is 17 amino acids long. Trimming stripped 0 bases from V and 0 bases from J, with 18 bases between. Germline values: CDR1 DFQATT, CDR2 SNEGSKA (reference sequence). CDR3 sequence reads: CSARDWGVGADSYEQYF. CDR3 DNA sequence: TGCAGTGCTAGAGATTGGGGGGTGGGCGCGGACTCCTACGAGCAGTACTTC.

This clonotype was recorded many times. This chain links TRBV4-1 with TRBJ1-1; D is ambiguous. CDR1 is MGHRA, CDR2 YSYEKL, per germline. Trimming removed 0 bases from V and 3 bases from J, with 5 bases in between. This CDR3 region has 13 residues. The chain's CDR3 is CASSQDRDTEAFF. The CDR3 DNA is TGCGCCAGCAGCCAAGACCGGGACACTGAAGCTTTCTTT.

The table lists this clonotype with a few counts. CDR3 coding DNA: TGTGCCAGCAGTTTACACACAGGGGGAGGAAAAAATTCACCCCTCCACTTT. Its protein is CASSLHTGGGKNSPLHF. The chain has TRBV28 and TRBJ1-6, with 8 bases matching TRBD1. V lost 2 bases, J lost 7 bases, and 10 bases stayed unmatched. Germline loops: CDR1 MDHEN, CDR2 SYDVKM. The length of the CDR3 is 17 residues.

The sample holds many counts of this clonotype. The chain joins TRBV4-1 to TRBJ1-5; 9 nucleotides line up with TRBD1. This CDR3 has 16 amino acids. Trimming removed 2 bases from V and 5 bases from J; junction bases left unmatched: 7. Germline V gene data show CDR1 as MGHRA and CDR2 as YSYEKL. This CDR3 is CASSQSGTGNDQPQHF. The CDR3 bases are TGCGCCAGCAGCCAATCCGGGACAGGGAATGATCAGCCCCAGCATTTT.

This clonotype was seen ten or more times. The gene calls are TRBV5-1 and TRBJ2-1; D is perhaps TRBD2 (5 bases). The V end lost 7 bases, the J end lost 12 bases, and 17 bases lay between the germline ends. The germline CDR1 and CDR2 sequences are SGHRS and YFSETQ. This CDR3 has 12 amino acids. This CDR3 is CASRDESGRQFF. The CDR3 nucleotides are TGCGCCAGCCGGGATGAGTCCGGACGGCAGTTCTTC. The whole variable domain, remainder taken from reference TRBV5-1 and TRBJ2-1, is KAGVTQTPRYLIKTRGQQVTLSCSPISGHRSVSWYQQTPGQGLQFLFEYFSETQRNKGNFPGRFSGRQFSNSRSEMNVSTLELGDSALYLCASRDESGRQFFGPGTRLTVL.

The sample holds a few counts of this clonotype. The chain is built from TRBV6-5 and TRBJ1-1, with 7 bases fitting TRBD1. V lost 0 bases to trimming and J lost 5 bases; unmatched junction nucleotides: 9. The CDR3 has 16 amino acids. Germline V gene sequence: CDR1 MNHEY, CDR2 SVGAGI. This chain's CDR3 is CASSYSSGGLETEAFF. As DNA, the CDR3 is TGTGCCAGCAGTTACTCATCAGGGGGGCTAGAAACTGAAGCTTTCTTT.

This clonotype appeared a few times. The chain uses TRBV19 and TRBJ2-1; D may be TRBD2 (5 bases). The germline V and J ends were trimmed by 9 bases and 0 bases, with 12 bases remaining between them. The CDR3 covers 14 residues. The germline V gene encodes CDR1 LNHDA and CDR2 SQIVND (reference sequence). The CDR3 DNA sequence: TGTGCCAGCAAGGTTGGGAGCTCCTACAATGAGCAGTTCTTC. This sequence encodes CASKVGSSYNEQFF.

The rearrangement uses TRBV6-1 and TRBJ1-5, with 8 bases that match TRBD1. Germline CDR1 MNHNS, CDR2 SASEGT. V lost 0 bases to trimming and J lost 6 bases; unmatched junction nucleotides: 4. CDR3 length equals 15 residues. The CDR3 nucleotides read TGTGCCAGCAGTGAAGCGGCAGGGGGCTCTCAGCCCCAGCATTTT. Translation: CASSEAAGGSQPQHF.

This clonotype was observed at least ten times. The chain carries TRBV5-1 and TRBJ2-7; 8 bases agree with TRBD1. Germline V gene data show CDR1 as SGHRS and CDR2 as YFSETQ. Trimming removed 4 bases from V and 6 bases from J; junction bases left unmatched: 6. This CDR3 contains 13 residues. The DNA of the CDR3 is TGCGCCAGCAGCCCGCGGACAGGGTTCGAGCAGTACTTC. As protein: CASSPRTGFEQYF.

This chain uses TRBV20-1 with TRBJ2-3; D is perhaps TRBD1 (5 bases). Germline V CDR1 and CDR2: DFQATT, SNEGSKA (reference sequence). The V end was cut by 6 bases, the J end by 4 bases, with 14 bases between. CDR3 length: 13 amino acids. The CDR3 here is CSAPPEGADTQYF. The DNA of the CDR3 is TGCAGTGCACCTCCGGAAGGGGCAGATACGCAGTATTTT.

This clonotype appeared a few times. CDR3 loop: CASSQAWDSPTDTQYF. In DNA, the CDR3 is TGTGCCAGCAGCCAAGCATGGGACTCTCCCACAGATACGCAGTATTTT. The chain employs TRBV4-2 and TRBJ2-3; a possible D gene is TRBD2 (6 bases). V lost 1 base, J lost 2 bases, and 13 bases lay in between. Per germline, CDR1 LGHNA and CDR2 YNFKEQ. This CDR3 contains 16 residues.

This clonotype was counted many times. J is TRBJ1-1 and V is TRBV29-1; no clear D. Germline V gene sequence: CDR1 SQVTM, CDR2 ANQGSEA. This CDR3 is built from 12 residues. Deletions cut 4 bases from V and 4 bases from J, with 10 bases between. DNA for the CDR3: TGCAGCGTTGGGGGAGAGGGCACTGAAGCTTTCTTT. Translation: CSVGGEGTEAFF.

Concerning this clonotype: This clone may be a read error of a much larger clone one base away. The chain employs TRBV6-5 and TRBJ2-1; TRBD1 agrees at 7 bases. The CDR3 covers 13 residues. Germline CDR1 reads MNHEY; CDR2 reads SVGAGI. CDR3 coding DNA: TGTGCCAGCAGTTTGACAGGGCTCAATGAGCATTTCTTC. It translates to CASSLTGLNEHFF.

This clonotype was counted many times. This sequence joins TRBV5-1 and TRBJ1-6; TRBD1 matches at 7 bases. With 4 bases clipped from V and 7 bases from J, the junction kept 8 bases outside the gene matches. CDR3 length: 15 residues. Germline lookup yields CDR1 SGHRS and CDR2 YFSETQ. The CDR3 DNA sequence: TGCGCCAGCAGCGCGCAAGGACAGGAAAATTCACCCCTCCACTTT. Translating gives CASSAQGQENSPLHF.

Ten or more counts support this clonotype. The chain has TRBV12-3 or TRBV12-4 and TRBJ2-7; 7 bases line up with TRBD1. The CDR3 is 13 residues long. Trimming took 6 bases from V and 5 from J; bases not matched to a gene: 7. As DNA, the CDR3 is TGTGCCAGCAGACAGGGGCTATTCGACGAGCAGTACTTC. It codes for CASRQGLFDEQYF.